This T cell receptor beta chain came from a study of T-cell reconstitution after alpha-beta-depleted transplantation in children. The TCRbeta library was prepared with unique molecular identifiers. Each CDR3 protein is one row after TCRdb ran MiXCR on the PCR reads. The repertoire holds roughly 610,000 distinct CDR3 sequences, 8% to 11% seen once, with less than 5% in the top ten. This clonotype was seen ten or more times. Germline V lookup: CDR1 ENHRY, CDR2 SYGVKD. The CDR3 is made up of 13 amino acids. Trimming cost V 4 bases and J 3 bases, with 10 bases left between them. This chain joins TRBV10-3 and TRBJ2-7; possible D gene TRBD1, 6 bases. This clonotype was sampled from a human donor who donated a stem cell graft to a child with acute myeloid leukemia. The sample was PBMCs from the stem cell graft donor, taken from the stem cell graft. This CDR3 is CAISVGADYEQYF. The DNA for the CDR3 is TGTGCCATCAGTGTGGGGGCAGACTACGAGCAGTACTTC.